This entry lists 23 T cell receptor beta chains sequenced from one sample in a study of human T cells and chemical hapten exposure. Time point noted: pre-sensitization, week 0. Treatment indicated: therapeutic diphenylcyclopropenone sensitization with weekly scalp DPC. TCRdb analysed the RACE reads with MiXCR anew, one entry per CDR3 protein. The sample carries about 80,000 distinct CDR3 sequences, 14% recorded once. Specimen: whole blood, collected in connection with sensitization to the hapten diphenylcyclopropenone (DPC). These receptors all stem from a woman between 45 and 65 years old with alopecia areata. Some clones in this sample may be carry-over from other donors' samples.

This sequence joins TRBV24-1 and TRBJ2-7, with 7 bases identical to TRBD2. CDR3 size: 17 residues. CDR1 is KGHDR and CDR2 is SFDVKD in the germline V gene. V gave up 8 bases and J gave up 0 bases; unmatched junction bases: 15. The CDR3 region is CATNRLVPSGPSYEQYF. The CDR3 nucleotides read TGTGCCACCAACCGCCTAGTCCCTAGCGGCCCCTCCTACGAGCAGTACTTC.

CDR3 amino acids: CASSPRTAFAYEQYF. DNA for the CDR3: TGTGCCAGCAGCCCTCGGACAGCCTTTGCCTACGAGCAGTACTTC. V and J are TRBV9 and TRBJ2-7; the D gene is possibly TRBD1 (6 bases). Germline V gives CDR1 SGDLS, CDR2 YYNGEE. V lost 4 bases and J lost 2, with 16 bases in between. This CDR3 has 15 residues.

This chain links TRBV4-3 with TRBJ2-3, with D possibly matching TRBD2 (6 bases). With 1 base removed from V and 0 bases from J, the gap between germline ends came to 20 bases. Germline loops: CDR1 LGHNA, CDR2 YSLEER. CDR3 length equals 19 residues. The CDR3 sequence: CASSQVIHLRDVSTDTQYF. The CDR3 DNA reads TGCGCCAGCAGCCAAGTGATTCATTTGCGGGACGTGAGCACAGATACGCAGTATTTT.

This clonotype was counted only a few times. V gene TRBV29-1 combines with J gene TRBJ1-4, with D uncertain. V was cut by 2 bases and J by 7 bases, with 8 bases left in between. The CDR3 is 12 residues long. The germline CDR1 and CDR2 sequences are SQVTM and ANQGSEA. The CDR3 coding sequence is TGCAGCGTTGAACTCCCGGGTGAAAAACTGTTTTTT. It yields the protein CSVELPGEKLFF.

At least ten counts were recorded for this clonotype. The V gene is TRBV2, the J gene TRBJ2-1, with 7 nucleotides matching TRBD2. Germline CDR1 is SNHLY and CDR2 is FYNNEI. Losses at the gene ends were 8 bases for V and 3 bases for J; bases not matched to a gene: 7. CDR3 length: 14 amino acids. In DNA form, the CDR3 reads TGTGCCAGCGATGAGCGGGACTTCTACAATGAGCAGTTCTTC. Amino acid sequence: CASDERDFYNEQFF.

This clonotype showed up just a few times. The CDR3, as DNA: TGTGCCAGCAGTTACTCTCCCTACGAGCAGTACTTC. Amino acids: CASSYSPYEQYF. V and J are TRBV6-6 and TRBJ2-7; D gene uncertain. V was cut by 0 bases and J by 2 bases, with 2 bases left in between. The CDR3 runs 12 residues. Germline values: CDR1 MNHNY, CDR2 SVGAGI (reference sequence).

This clonotype was seen at least ten times. The chain uses TRBV7-7 and TRBJ2-5; D is possibly TRBD2 (6 bases). Germline assignment: CDR1 SSHAT and CDR2 FNYEAQ (reference sequence). The V and J ends lost 4 bases and 4 bases respectively, with 13 bases between them. The CDR3 has 14 amino acids. The DNA of the CDR3 is TGTGCCAGCAGCTCCGCCATGGGGGGAGAGACCCAGTACTTC. Its protein is CASSSAMGGETQYF.

This clonotype is categorized as medium-sized. The chain is built from TRBV11-2 and TRBJ1-2, with TRBD1 as a possible D gene (6 bases). Germline CDR1 SGHAT, CDR2 FQNNGV. The CDR3 covers 15 residues. V was pared by 5 bases and J by 8 bases, with 21 bases between. Here the CDR3 DNA reads TGTGCCAGCAGCCCAATGACAGGAAGGACGGCGGGCTACACCTTC. It is translated as CASSPMTGRTAGYTF.

There are a few counts of this clonotype. The CDR3 spells CSAAQGTGGEQYF. The CDR3 coding sequence is TGCAGTGCTGCGCAAGGGACAGGGGGAGAGCAGTACTTC. This chain uses TRBV20-1 with TRBJ2-7, with 11 bases identical to TRBD1. This CDR3 region has 13 residues. Germline-derived CDR1 and CDR2 are DFQATT and SNEGSKA (reference sequence). V shed 5 bases and J 7 bases; nucleotides not matched to a gene: 7.

This clonotype was found a few times. The V call is TRBV5-1, the J call TRBJ2-1; D possibly corresponds to TRBD2 (5 bases). The germline V gene encodes CDR1 SGHRS and CDR2 YFSETQ. Trimming removed 0 bases from V and 3 bases from J, with 10 bases in between. This CDR3 spans 15 amino acids. For the CDR3, the DNA is TGCGCCAGCAGCTTGGGACTCGGAGGCTACAATGAGCAGTTCTTC. Residues: CASSLGLGGYNEQFF.

The table lists this clonotype with a few counts. DNA for the CDR3: TGTGCCAGCAGCTTGTTTGGCGGGTCGAGCGCCAAAAACATTCAGTACTTC. Its protein product is CASSLFGGSSAKNIQYF. The V and J genes are TRBV5-6 and TRBJ2-4, with D perhaps matching TRBD2 (5 bases). The CDR3 contains 17 residues. The V end was cut by 1 base, the J end by 1 base, with 15 bases between. CDR1 SGHDT and CDR2 YYEEEE come from the germline V gene.

This chain uses TRBV7-2 with TRBJ2-3; TRBD1 matches 7 bases. CDR1 is SGHTA and CDR2 is FQGNSA in the germline V gene. Losses at the gene ends were 5 bases for V and 6 bases for J; bases not matched to a gene: 8. This CDR3 is built from 14 residues. This CDR3 reads CASSRDRRGDTQYF. CDR3 coding DNA: TGTGCCAGCAGCCGGGACAGACGAGGGGATACGCAGTATTTT. Supplemented by reference TRBV7-2 and TRBJ2-3, the full variable domain reads GAGVSQSPSNKVTEKGKDVELRCDPISGHTALYWYRQSLGQGLEFLIYFQGNSAPDKSGLPSDRFSAERTGGSVSTLTIQRTQQEDSAVYLCASSRDRRGDTQYFGPGTRLTVL.

The V gene is TRBV15, the J gene TRBJ1-3; no firm D call. With 3 bases removed from V and 0 bases from J, the gap between germline ends came to 6 bases. This CDR3 has 14 residues. Germline CDR1 and CDR2: LNHNV and YYDKDF (reference sequence). CDR3 bases: TGTGCCACCAGCAGGGACTCCTCTGGAAACACCATATATTTT. As protein: CATSRDSSGNTIYF.

This clonotype was recorded a few times. This CDR3 reads CSAPHGVSTDTQYF. CDR3 coding DNA: TGCAGTGCCCCCCACGGGGTAAGCACAGATACGCAGTATTTT. This chain links TRBV20-1 with TRBJ2-3; D possibly corresponds to TRBD2 (5 bases). V was shortened by 6 bases and J by 0 bases, with 13 bases between the two germline ends. Germline CDR1 DFQATT, CDR2 SNEGSKA (reference sequence). The CDR3 totals 14 residues.

The table lists this clonotype with a few counts. The chain joins TRBV4-3 to TRBJ2-1, with 11 bases identical to TRBD2. CDR1 and CDR2 (germline): LGHNA, YSLEER. The length of the CDR3 is 18 residues. J lost 0 bases, V lost 0 bases, and 4 bases had no gene match. CDR3 in DNA: TGCGCCAGCAGCCAAGAGCTAGCGGGAGGCACCTCCTACAATGAGCAGTTCTTC. This sequence encodes CASSQELAGGTSYNEQFF.

This clonotype was detected a few times. The CDR3 nucleotides read TGTGCCAGCAGCCAAGAGATGGCGGGAGTTAACACAGATACGCAGTATTTT. Protein sequence: CASSQEMAGVNTDTQYF. The chain recombines TRBV14 with TRBJ2-3; 7 bases agree with TRBD2. After removal of 0 bases from V and 2 bases from J, the junction contained 8 bases not matched to a gene. Germline V CDR1 and CDR2: SGHDN, FVKESK. CDR3 length equals 17 residues.

The chain recombines TRBV27 with TRBJ2-5; unclear D gene. The CDR3 covers 13 residues. Trimming took 3 bases from V and 5 from J, leaving 10 bases between them. Germline values: CDR1 MNHEY, CDR2 SMNVEV (reference sequence). This CDR3 reads CASSFGLFETQYF. The CDR3 bases are TGTGCCAGCAGTTTCGGTCTTTTCGAGACCCAGTACTTC.

The chain uses TRBV3-1 and TRBJ2-3, with 7 bases matching TRBD2. CDR1 and CDR2 from the germline V gene are LGHDT and YNNKEL (reference sequence). The CDR3 loop spans 16 amino acids. After removal of 2 bases from V and 5 bases from J, the junction contained 10 bases not matched to a gene. This CDR3 reads CASSQTLRVAGDTQYF. DNA of the CDR3: TGTGCCAGCAGCCAAACCCTCCGGGTAGCGGGAGATACGCAGTATTTT.

A few counts support this clonotype. V gene TRBV6-6 combines with J gene TRBJ1-3; D gene ambiguous. The ends were cut back, 7 bases at V and 0 bases at J, with 13 bases in the middle. This CDR3 region has 15 residues. CDR1 is MNHNY and CDR2 is SVGAGI in the germline V gene (reference sequence). The CDR3 loop reads CASNVQAASGNTIYF. The CDR3 DNA is TGTGCCAGCAATGTCCAGGCGGCCTCTGGAAACACCATATATTTT.

This clonotype was counted between two and nine times. The gene calls are TRBV28 and TRBJ2-1, with 7 nucleotides matching TRBD1. Germline V gene data show CDR1 as MDHEN and CDR2 as SYDVKM. The CDR3 runs to 15 residues. V was clipped by 2 bases and J by 4 bases; unmatched bases: 5. The CDR3 bases are TGTGCCAGCAGTTTACAACAGGGGAGATACAATGAGCAGTTCTTC. This codes for CASSLQQGRYNEQFF. Supplemented by reference TRBV28 and TRBJ2-1, the full variable domain reads DVKVTQSSRYLVKRTGEKVFLECVQDMDHENMFWYRQDPGLGLRLIYFSYDVKMKEKGDIPEGYSVSREKKERFSLILESASTNQTSMYLCASSLQQGRYNEQFFGPGTRLTVL.

The rearrangement uses TRBV29-1 and TRBJ2-1; D is unresolved. The CDR3 consists of 10 residues. V lost 4 bases to trimming and J lost 8 bases, with 6 bases between them. The germline V gene encodes CDR1 SQVTM and CDR2 ANQGSEA. DNA for the CDR3: TGCAGCGTTGCCTTCTATGAGCAGTTCTTC. Translation gives CSVAFYEQFF.

In this sample, this clonotype turned up many times. The chain combines TRBV6-2 or TRBV6-3 with TRBJ2-1; D may be TRBD1 (6 bases). Looked up from germline, CDR1 is MNHEY and CDR2 is SVGEGT. There are 11 residues in the CDR3. The V end was cut by 8 bases, the J end by 14 bases, with 16 bases between. CDR3 in DNA: TGTGCCAGCCGAGACAGGTTTAAGGAGTTCTTC. It specifies CASRDRFKEFF.

This clonotype was counted ten times or more. The chain carries TRBV28 and TRBJ1-6; D is uncertain. Germline CDR1 MDHEN, CDR2 SYDVKM. V was shortened by 4 bases and J by 6 bases, with 10 bases between the two germline ends. The length of the CDR3 is 14 residues. The CDR3 spells CASSSEGGNSPLHF. The DNA of the CDR3 is TGTGCCAGCAGTTCAGAGGGTGGTAATTCACCCCTCCACTTT.